These 4 T cell receptor beta chains were sequenced from one sample in a study of T cell responses to AZD1222 COVID-19 vaccine. Sequencing used immunoSEQ multiplex PCR; TCRdb keeps in-frame clones, though not all of them. The table lists 60,000 to 100,000 clones, 75% to 90% of them singletons, with roughly 24% in the top ten. The sample here was peripheral blood, taken on day 0 of AZD1222 vaccination. These receptors all stem from an adult in good health.

The rearrangement uses TRBV4-3 and TRBJ1-4, with a possible D match to TRBD1 (6 bases). The CDR3 has 15 amino acids. V gave up 4 bases and J gave up 7 bases, with 16 bases separating them. Germline V gene lookup returns CDR1 LGHNA and CDR2 YSLEER. This chain's CDR3 is CASSLPPGGGEKLFF. The DNA of the CDR3 is TGCGCCAGCAGCCTGCCCCCCGGGGGCGGTGAAAAACTGTTTTTT.

The chain has TRBV5-4 and TRBJ1-1, with D unclear. CDR1 SGHNT and CDR2 YYREEE come from the germline V gene (reference sequence). The CDR3 loop spans 14 amino acids. V was pared by 1 base and J by 7 bases, with 14 bases between. The DNA for the CDR3 is TGTGCCAGCAGCTTGCGAGATAGGACGCATGAAGCTTTCTTT. The encoded protein is CASSLRDRTHEAFF.

CDR3 sequence: CASMGRGYSGELFF. The CDR3, as DNA: TGTGCCAGTATGGGGCGGGGCTACTCCGGGGAGCTGTTTTTT. V is TRBV19 and J is TRBJ2-2, with D maybe TRBD2 (6 bases). The V end was cut by 7 bases, the J end by 6 bases, with 15 bases between. In germline, CDR1 is LNHDA, CDR2 SQIVND (reference sequence). This CDR3 contains 14 residues.

The chain uses TRBV20-1 and TRBJ1-2, with 9 bases aligning to TRBD1. The CDR3 extends over 11 amino acids. Trimming cost V 6 bases and J 8 bases; bases outside gene matches: 4. The V gene's germline CDR1 is DFQATT and CDR2 SNEGSKA (reference sequence). Here the CDR3 DNA reads TGCAGTGCCCCGGGACAGGGAGGCTACACCTTC. Its protein product is CSAPGQGGYTF.